This paragraph reports one TCR beta chain. The antigen remains unidentified. RNA transcripts gave rise to amplified TCR beta CDR3 regions. The TCR CDR3 first-round RT-PCR relied on the HTBI primer set. TCRdb redid the calling of the multiplex PCR reads with MiXCR, one entry per CDR3 protein. The table lists some 400,000 distinct CDR3 sequences, 13% of them singletons. These patients, aged 18 to 65, had recently diagnosed hyperthyroidism lasting under 2 months. Uncontrolled infection, other autoimmune disease, pregnancy or lactation barred patients from enrollment. Blood was obtained at the first hyperthyroidism diagnosis, which preceded any ophthalmopathy symptoms. The data belong to a study of T cells in Graves' hyperthyroidism and ophthalmopathy. Study-wide results and caveats: Most expanded thyroid clonotypes above 0.001 recurred in blood.

The clonotype originates from a man aged 25 to 40 with Graves' hyperthyroidism that later progressed to Graves' ophthalmopathy. Sequencing used blood.

CDR3 DNA: TGCGCCAGCAGCCAAGGGGAAGGGATGGGAAACATTCAGTACTTC. Amino acids: CASSQGEGMGNIQYF. This sequence joins TRBV4-1 and TRBJ2-4, with D unresolved. The CDR3 spans 15 residues. The germline V and J ends were trimmed by 1 base and 6 bases, with 13 bases remaining between them. Germline lookup yields CDR1 MGHRA and CDR2 YSYEKL.